This T cell receptor (beta chain) was identified during a study of vaccination and CD4 T cells after COVID-19. Treatment denoted: 10-day PBMC culture with coronavirus spike peptide pools or control peptides (ViraFEST assay). The CDR3 length is 14 residues. V was pared by 5 bases and J by 1 base, with 4 bases of the junction left unmatched. For this clonotype: Its antigen is currently unknown.

Once obtained from cultured CD4+ T cells, the DNA was sequenced using the Oncomine TCR Beta short-read assay. In TCRdb, the PCR reads were re-called with MiXCR into one record per CDR3 protein. The sample includes 15,000 to 20,000 distinct CDR3 sequences, nearly 55% of them seen just once. The sequence was obtained from a human donor who had recovered from COVID-19. The chain uses TRBV12-3 or TRBV12-4 and TRBJ1-1; 7 bases agree with TRBD1. The sample consisted of CD4+ T cells from blood, cultured in vitro, taken before SARS-CoV-2 vaccination. The CDR3 is CASSPRQGNTEAFF. The DNA of the CDR3 is TGTGCCAGCAGTCCTCGACAGGGGAACACTGAAGCTTTCTTT.